This T cell receptor beta chain stems from a study of blood T cell repertoires in COVID-19. Study overall: T cells, B-cell-depleted T cells, or PBMCs provided the cDNA or gDNA that served as material.

Assay: immunoSEQ multiplex PCR; the TCRdb copy retains only in-frame clones and omits some. Seen here are more than 150,000 clones, approximately 80% observed once, and the top ten hold approximately 12%. This CDR3 spans 14 amino acids. CDR1 and CDR2 (germline): MNHEY, SVGAGI. V lost 4 bases to trimming and J lost 4 bases, with 11 bases between them. During active infection, Seattle patients enrolled and were then monitored through disease. Sequencing was done on a sample of peripheral blood. This chain joins TRBV6-5 and TRBJ1-5; D is perhaps TRBD1 (5 bases). This clonotype originated in an elderly woman with COVID-19, enrolled during active disease. The CDR3, as DNA: TGTGCCAGCAGTTTCCACCAGGGTAATCAGCCCCAGCATTTT. Translated, it gives CASSFHQGNQPQHF.